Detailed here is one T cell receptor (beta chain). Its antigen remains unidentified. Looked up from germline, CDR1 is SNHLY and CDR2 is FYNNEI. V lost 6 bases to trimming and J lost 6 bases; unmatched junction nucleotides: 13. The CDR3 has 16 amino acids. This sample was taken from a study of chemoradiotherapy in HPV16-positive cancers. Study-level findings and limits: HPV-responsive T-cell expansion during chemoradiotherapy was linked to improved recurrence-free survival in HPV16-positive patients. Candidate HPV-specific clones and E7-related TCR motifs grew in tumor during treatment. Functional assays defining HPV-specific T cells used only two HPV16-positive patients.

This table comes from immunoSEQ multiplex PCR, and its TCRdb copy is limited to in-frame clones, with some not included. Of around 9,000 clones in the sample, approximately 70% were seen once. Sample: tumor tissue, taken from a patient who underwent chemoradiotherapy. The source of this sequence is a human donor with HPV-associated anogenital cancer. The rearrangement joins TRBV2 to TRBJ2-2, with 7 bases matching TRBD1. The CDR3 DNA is TGTGCCAGCAGGCGCCGACAGGGAACGGAGTCCGGGGAGCTGTTTTTT. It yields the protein CASRRRQGTESGELFF.